These 2 T cell receptor beta chains were all obtained from the same sample, sequenced in a study of blood T cell repertoires in COVID-19. The repertoire was sequenced with immunoSEQ multiplex PCR; TCRdb's copy has only in-frame clones and lacks some. This table holds over 150,000 clones, 82% found once. The sequenced material came from PBMCs or T cells enriched from blood (not recorded which). The origin of the receptors is a man in his forties or fifties who had recovered from COVID-19.

This clone was seen once. The chain links TRBV27 to TRBJ1-2; tentative D call: TRBD1 (5 bases). Germline CDR1 MNHEY, CDR2 SMNVEV (reference sequence). V lost 4 bases to trimming and J lost 4 bases, with 10 bases between them. This CDR3 comprises 13 residues. The CDR3 region has the DNA TGTGCCAGCAGTTCGGGAGGGGTCTATGGCTACACCTTC. Translated: CASSSGGVYGYTF.

This chain links TRBV12-3 or TRBV12-4 with TRBJ1-1; D is possibly TRBD1 (6 bases). V was trimmed by 2 bases and J by 3 bases, leaving 7 bases between them. This CDR3 contains 13 residues. CDR3 loop: CASSLQGYTEAFF. In DNA, the CDR3 is TGTGCCAGCAGTTTACAGGGGTACACTGAAGCTTTCTTT.